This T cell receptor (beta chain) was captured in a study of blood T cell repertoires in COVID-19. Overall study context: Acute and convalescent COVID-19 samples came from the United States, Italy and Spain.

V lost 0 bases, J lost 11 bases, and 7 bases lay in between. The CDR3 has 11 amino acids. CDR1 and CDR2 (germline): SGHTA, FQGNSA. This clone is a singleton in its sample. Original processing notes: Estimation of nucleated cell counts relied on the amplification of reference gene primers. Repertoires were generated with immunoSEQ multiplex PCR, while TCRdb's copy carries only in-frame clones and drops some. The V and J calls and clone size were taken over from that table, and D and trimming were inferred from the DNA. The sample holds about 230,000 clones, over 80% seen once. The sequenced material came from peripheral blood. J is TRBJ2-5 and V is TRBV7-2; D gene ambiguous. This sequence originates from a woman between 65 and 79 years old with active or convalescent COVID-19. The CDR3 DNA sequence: TGTGCCAGCAGCTTAGCACCGGTGCAGTACTTC. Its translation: CASSLAPVQYF. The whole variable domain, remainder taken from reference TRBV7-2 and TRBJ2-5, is GAGVSQSPSNKVTEKGKDVELRCDPISGHTALYWYRQSLGQGLEFLIYFQGNSAPDKSGLPSDRFSAERTGGSVSTLTIQRTQQEDSAVYLCASSLAPVQYFGPGTRLLVL.